The text below deals with one T cell receptor beta chain. Its target is not known. This could be a read error, since a much larger clone is one nucleotide away. V dropped 4 bases and J dropped 7; count of bases not matched to a gene: 13. The CDR3 spans 16 residues. Germline CDR1 and CDR2: SGHAT and FQNNGV. The data derive from a study of T cell repertoires in cytomegalovirus infection. Overall study: Researchers turned to recently identified HLA-C-restricted CMV epitopes as well as well-studied HLA-B-restricted ones. Public signatures in TCR beta pointed to CMV infection and matching HLA type. Notes on the study in general: There were HLA-C-restricted CMV-specific TCR beta clonotypes dominating the ex vivo response.

TCRdb reanalysed the reads using MiXCR and keeps one entry per CDR3 protein. The sample lists 570,000 or so distinct CDR3 sequences; roughly 43% were seen once. The J gene is TRBJ2-1, the V gene TRBV11-2; 7 bases match TRBD2. The receptor comes from a human donor in good health (CMV status not recorded). Some clones in this sample may be carry-over from other donors' samples. This sample comprised cultured PBMCs, obtained from culture after CMV antigen stimulation. CDR3 in amino acids: CASSSLGGRAANEQFF. The CDR3 DNA is TGTGCCAGCAGCTCCCTCGGGGGGAGGGCCGCGAATGAGCAGTTCTTC.